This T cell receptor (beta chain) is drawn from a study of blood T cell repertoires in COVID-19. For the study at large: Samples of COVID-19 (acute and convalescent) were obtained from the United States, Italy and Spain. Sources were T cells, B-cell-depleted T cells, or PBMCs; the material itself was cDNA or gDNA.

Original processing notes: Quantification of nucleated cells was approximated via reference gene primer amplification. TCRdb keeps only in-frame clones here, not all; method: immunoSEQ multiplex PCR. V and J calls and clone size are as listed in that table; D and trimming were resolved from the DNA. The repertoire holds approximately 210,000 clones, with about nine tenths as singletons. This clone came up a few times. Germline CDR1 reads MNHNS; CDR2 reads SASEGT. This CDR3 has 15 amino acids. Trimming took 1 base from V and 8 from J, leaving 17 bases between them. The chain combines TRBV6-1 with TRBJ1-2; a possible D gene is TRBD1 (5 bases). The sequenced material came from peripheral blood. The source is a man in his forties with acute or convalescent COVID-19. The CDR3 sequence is CASSEDQGRSRGYTF. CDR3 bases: TGTGCCAGCAGTGAAGATCAGGGAAGGAGCAGGGGCTACACCTTC.